This T cell receptor beta chain is from a study of shared clonotypes between healthy human individuals. TCRdb keeps only in-frame clones here, not all; method: immunoSEQ multiplex PCR. The repertoire holds 2 million to 2.5 million clones, with 85% to 95% as singletons. This clone has just a few counts. Investigators divided CD4+ cells into CD45RA+ naive and CD45RA-negative memory subsets. Germline values: CDR1 PRHDT, CDR2 FYEKMQ (reference sequence). The CDR3 length is 15 residues. V was pared by 5 bases and J by 0 bases, with 11 bases between. The sequence came from a man aged 18 to 30 in good health. Some clones in this sample may be carry-over from other donors' samples. Sequenced input: naive CD4+ T cells from PBMCs. The subset was: CD45RA+ positively selected. The rearrangement joins TRBV13 to TRBJ1-3; D is perhaps TRBD1 (6 bases). The CDR3 sequence: CASSARDTSGNTIYF. DNA for the CDR3: TGTGCCAGCAGCGCACGGGACACCTCTGGAAACACCATATATTTT.